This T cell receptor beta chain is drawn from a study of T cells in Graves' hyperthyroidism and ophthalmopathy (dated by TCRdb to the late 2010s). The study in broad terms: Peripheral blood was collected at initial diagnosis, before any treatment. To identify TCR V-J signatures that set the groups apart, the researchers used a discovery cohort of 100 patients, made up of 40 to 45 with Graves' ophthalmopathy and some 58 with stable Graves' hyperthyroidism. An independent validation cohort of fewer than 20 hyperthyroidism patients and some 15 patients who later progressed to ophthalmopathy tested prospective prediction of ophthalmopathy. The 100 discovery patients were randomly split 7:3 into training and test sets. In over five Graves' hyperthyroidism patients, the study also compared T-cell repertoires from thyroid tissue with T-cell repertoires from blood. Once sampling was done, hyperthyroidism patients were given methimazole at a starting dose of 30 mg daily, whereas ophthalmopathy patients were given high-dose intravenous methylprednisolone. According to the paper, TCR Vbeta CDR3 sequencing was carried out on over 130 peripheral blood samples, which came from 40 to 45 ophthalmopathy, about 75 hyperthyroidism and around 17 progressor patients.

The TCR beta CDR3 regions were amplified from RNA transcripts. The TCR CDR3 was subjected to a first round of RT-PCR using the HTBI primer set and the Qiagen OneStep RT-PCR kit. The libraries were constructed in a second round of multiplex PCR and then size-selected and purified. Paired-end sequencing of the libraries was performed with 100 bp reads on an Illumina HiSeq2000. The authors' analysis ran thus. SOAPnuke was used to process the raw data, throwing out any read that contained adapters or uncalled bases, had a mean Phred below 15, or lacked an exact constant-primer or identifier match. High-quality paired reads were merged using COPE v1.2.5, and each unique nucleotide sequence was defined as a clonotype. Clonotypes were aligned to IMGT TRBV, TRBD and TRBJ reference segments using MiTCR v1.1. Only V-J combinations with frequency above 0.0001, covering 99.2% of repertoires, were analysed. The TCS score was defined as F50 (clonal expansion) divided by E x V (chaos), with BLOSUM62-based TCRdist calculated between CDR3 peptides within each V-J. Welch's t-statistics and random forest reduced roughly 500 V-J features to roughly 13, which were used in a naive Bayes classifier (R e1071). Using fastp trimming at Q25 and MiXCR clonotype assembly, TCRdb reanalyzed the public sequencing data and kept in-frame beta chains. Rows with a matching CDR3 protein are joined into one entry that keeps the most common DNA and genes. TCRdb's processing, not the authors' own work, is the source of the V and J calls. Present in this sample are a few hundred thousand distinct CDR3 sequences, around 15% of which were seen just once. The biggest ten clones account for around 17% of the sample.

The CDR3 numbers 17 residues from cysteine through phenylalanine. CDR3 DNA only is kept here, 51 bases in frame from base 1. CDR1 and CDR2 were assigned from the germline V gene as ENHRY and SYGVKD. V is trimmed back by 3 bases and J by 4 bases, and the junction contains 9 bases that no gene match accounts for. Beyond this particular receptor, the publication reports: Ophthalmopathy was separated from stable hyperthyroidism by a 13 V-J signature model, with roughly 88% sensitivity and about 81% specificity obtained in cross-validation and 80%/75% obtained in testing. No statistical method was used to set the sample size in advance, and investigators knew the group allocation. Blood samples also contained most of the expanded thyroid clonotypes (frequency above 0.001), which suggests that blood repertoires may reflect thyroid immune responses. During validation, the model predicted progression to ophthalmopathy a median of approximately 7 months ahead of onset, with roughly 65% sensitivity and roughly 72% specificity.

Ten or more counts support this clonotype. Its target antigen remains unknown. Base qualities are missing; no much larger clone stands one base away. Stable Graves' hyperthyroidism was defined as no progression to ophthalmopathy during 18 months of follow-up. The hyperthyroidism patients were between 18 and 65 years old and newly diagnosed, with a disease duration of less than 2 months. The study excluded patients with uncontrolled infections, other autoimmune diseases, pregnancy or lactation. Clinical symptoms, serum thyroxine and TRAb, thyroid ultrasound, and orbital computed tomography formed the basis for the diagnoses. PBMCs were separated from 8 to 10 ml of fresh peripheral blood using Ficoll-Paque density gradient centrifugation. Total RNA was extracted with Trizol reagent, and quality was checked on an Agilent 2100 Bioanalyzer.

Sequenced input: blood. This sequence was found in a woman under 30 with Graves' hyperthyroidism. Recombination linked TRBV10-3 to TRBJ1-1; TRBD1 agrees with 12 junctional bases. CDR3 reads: CAISDFGTGGSGTEAFF. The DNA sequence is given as TGTGCCATCAGTGACTTTGGGACAGGGGGCTCGGGCACTGAAGCTTTCTTT.